A single sample is the source of the 17 T cell receptor beta chains below, sequenced in a study of blood T cell repertoires in COVID-19. Generated by immunoSEQ multiplex PCR, the TCRdb table keeps only in-frame clones and is missing some. The sample records under 150,000 clones, roughly 84% being singletons. Material for sequencing was PBMCs or T cells enriched from blood (not recorded which). The receptors derive from a woman in her 50s who had been exposed to COVID-19.

For the CDR3, the DNA is TGTGCCAGCCAAAGGACTAGCGGGGGGGGTGCCTACGAGCAGTACTTC. Amino acids: CASQRTSGGGAYEQYF. The genes are TRBV27 and TRBJ2-7, with 15 bases aligning to TRBD2. Looked up from germline, CDR1 is MNHEY and CDR2 is SMNVEV (reference sequence). The CDR3 totals 16 residues. V was clipped by 8 bases and J by 2 bases; unmatched bases: 7.

The chain couples TRBV4-2 to TRBJ1-6; D remains unclear. The CDR3 totals 13 residues. Deletions cut 6 bases from V and 10 bases from J, with 13 bases between. Germline CDR1 reads LGHNA; CDR2 reads YNFKEQ. CDR3 sequence reads: CASRGTVSSPLHF. Written as DNA, the CDR3 is TGTGCCAGCAGGGGTACAGTGAGCTCACCCCTCCACTTT.

This clone appeared a single time. CDR3 coding DNA: TGTGCTAGTGGTTTGCAGGGGTTGGATGGCTACACCTTC. It is translated as CASGLQGLDGYTF. The V gene is TRBV12-5, the J gene TRBJ1-2; a weak D match, TRBD1 (6 bases). The CDR3 has 13 residues. V lost 2 bases and J 6 bases, leaving 10 bases between the germline ends. Germline V gene sequence: CDR1 LGHNT, CDR2 FRNRAP.

The rearrangement links TRBV16 to TRBJ1-6; D perhaps matches TRBD1 (5 bases). This CDR3 is 14 amino acids long. Per germline, CDR1 KGHSY and CDR2 FQNENV. V was trimmed by 4 bases and J by 5 bases, leaving 9 bases between them. CDR3 sequence: CASSLGPNNSPLHF. The CDR3 nucleotides read TGTGCCAGCAGCCTGGGGCCTAATAATTCACCCCTCCACTTT.

The rearrangement uses TRBV9 and TRBJ2-5, with a possible D match to TRBD2 (7 bases). The CDR3 runs to 15 residues. Germline values: CDR1 SGDLS, CDR2 YYNGEE. With 4 bases removed from V and 2 bases from J, the gap between germline ends came to 15 bases. CDR3 loop: CASSYRGGPQETQYF. CDR3 nucleotide sequence: TGTGCCAGCAGCTATAGGGGGGGGCCACAAGAGACCCAGTACTTC.

The chain joins TRBV9 to TRBJ2-3; 7 bases match TRBD2. Per germline, CDR1 SGDLS and CDR2 YYNGEE. V was pared by 1 base and J by 6 bases, with 14 bases of the junction left unmatched. CDR3 length: 17 amino acids. The CDR3 loop is CASSVSAGELPVDTQYF. CDR3 nucleotide sequence: TGTGCCAGCAGCGTAAGTGCGGGGGAGCTGCCGGTTGATACGCAGTATTTT.

The gene calls are TRBV18 and TRBJ2-2; D gene unclear. The length of the CDR3 is 13 residues. Trimming stripped 2 bases from V and 5 bases from J, with 6 bases between. Germline loops: CDR1 KGHSH, CDR2 LQKENI. The CDR3 DNA sequence: TGTGCCAGCTCACCAGTGTATACCGGGGAGCTGTTTTTT. Its protein product is CASSPVYTGELFF.

V usage is TRBV11-2 and J usage is TRBJ1-1; D is unresolved. CDR3 length: 14 amino acids. V lost 1 base and J lost 1, with 7 bases in between. The germline CDR1 and CDR2 sequences are SGHAT and FQNNGV. In nucleotides, the CDR3 is TGTGCCAGCAGCTTAGCTAGCCGGAACACTGAAGCTTTCTTT. Translating it yields CASSLASRNTEAFF.

This clone was observed a handful of times. This sequence joins TRBV7-2 and TRBJ1-5, with D uncertain. The CDR3 runs to 12 residues. V was cut by 4 bases and J by 4 bases, with 5 bases left in between. Germline V gives CDR1 SGHTA, CDR2 FQGNSA. The CDR3 is CASSSLNQPQHF. CDR3 DNA: TGTGCCAGCAGCTCCTTAAATCAGCCCCAGCATTTT.

The V call is TRBV20-1, the J call TRBJ2-3, with 8 bases that match TRBD2. This CDR3 region has 17 residues. Looked up from germline, CDR1 is DFQATT and CDR2 is SNEGSKA (reference sequence). The ends lost 3 bases at V and 2 bases at J; junction bases unmatched: 13. In DNA, the CDR3 is TGCAGTGCTAGTCTCCAGTCCAGCGGGGGTAACACAGATACGCAGTATTTT. Its protein product is CSASLQSSGGNTDTQYF.

The chain combines TRBV29-1 with TRBJ2-1; the match to TRBD2 covers 7 bases. V trimming: 7 bases; J trimming: 0 bases; junction bases outside the gene matches: 9. The CDR3 spans 15 residues. Germline assignment: CDR1 SQVTM and CDR2 ANQGSEA. The CDR3 is CSAAGAGDSYNEQFF. In DNA, the CDR3 is TGCAGCGCCGCTGGGGCGGGGGACTCCTACAATGAGCAGTTCTTC.

V usage is TRBV5-1 and J usage is TRBJ2-7; weak D call: TRBD2 (5 bases). V gave up 2 bases and J gave up 7 bases, with 13 bases separating them. The CDR3 spans 13 residues. The germline gives CDR1 SGHRS, CDR2 YFSETQ. CDR3 DNA: TGCGCCAGCAGCTTCGGCCCGGGGTCAGAGCAGTACTTC. It codes for CASSFGPGSEQYF.

This sequence joins TRBV11-2 and TRBJ1-1; D gene unclear. CDR1 is SGHAT and CDR2 is FQNNGV in the germline V gene. Trimming took 5 bases from V and 1 from J, leaving 20 bases between them. This CDR3 region has 17 residues. The CDR3 loop reads CASSPYRAGGGNTEAFF. CDR3 nucleotides: TGTGCCAGCAGCCCCTATCGTGCCGGCGGCGGGAACACTGAAGCTTTCTTT.

The rearrangement uses TRBV10-1 and TRBJ2-3; 8 bases match TRBD2. Trimming cost V 0 bases and J 7 bases; bases outside gene matches: 12. The germline CDR1 and CDR2 sequences are WNHNN and SYGVQD (reference sequence). This CDR3 region has 17 residues. The DNA for the CDR3 is TGCGCCAGCAGTGAGTCGAATGGGGCGGGAGGCAGAAATACGCAGTATTTT. Translating gives CASSESNGAGGRNTQYF.

The chain employs TRBV12-3 or TRBV12-4 and TRBJ2-4; D gene ambiguous. Trimming pared 5 bases from V and 4 bases from J, leaving 9 bases between. The CDR3 is 13 residues long. CDR3 DNA: TGTGCCAGCAGTGGTCTCGGTAAAAACATTCAGTACTTC. Translated, it gives CASSGLGKNIQYF.

V gene TRBV30 combines with J gene TRBJ1-6; 9 nucleotides match TRBD1. The germline gives CDR1 GTSNPN, CDR2 SVGIG (reference sequence). This CDR3 contains 15 residues. V dropped 2 bases and J dropped 7; count of bases not matched to a gene: 6. The CDR3 nucleotides read TGTGCCTGGAGTCCACAGGGGGCTCGGAATTCACCCCTCCACTTT. Its protein product is CAWSPQGARNSPLHF.

This chain uses TRBV11-2 with TRBJ2-7, with a tentative D call TRBD1 (7 bases). Germline assignment: CDR1 SGHAT and CDR2 FQNNGV. The CDR3 extends over 13 amino acids. Trimming took 3 bases from V and 7 from J, leaving 13 bases between them. The CDR3 DNA follows: TGTGCCAGCAGCTTTACAGGGGCGGGGGAGCAGTACTTC. Its protein product is CASSFTGAGEQYF.